This TCR beta chain was identified during a study of Graves' ophthalmopathy and Graves' hyperthyroidism. Researchers took RNA transcripts and amplified TCR beta CDR3 regions from them. Investigators did first-round RT-PCR with HTBI primers, then second-round multiplex PCR. TCRdb reprocessed the multiplex PCR reads via MiXCR and lists one record per CDR3 protein. The sample contains 650,000 to 900,000 distinct CDR3 sequences, roughly 41% of which appear only once. Trimming removed 4 bases from V and 6 bases from J, with 14 bases in between. This CDR3 has 13 residues. Per germline, CDR1 SGDLS and CDR2 YYNGEE.

Sequenced material: peripheral blood. This clonotype originated in an adult man with Graves' ophthalmopathy. The V call is TRBV9, the J call TRBJ2-7, with no clear D. This chain's CDR3 is CASSQGTIFEQYF. CDR3 DNA: TGTGCCAGCAGCCAAGGTACTATCTTCGAGCAGTACTTC.